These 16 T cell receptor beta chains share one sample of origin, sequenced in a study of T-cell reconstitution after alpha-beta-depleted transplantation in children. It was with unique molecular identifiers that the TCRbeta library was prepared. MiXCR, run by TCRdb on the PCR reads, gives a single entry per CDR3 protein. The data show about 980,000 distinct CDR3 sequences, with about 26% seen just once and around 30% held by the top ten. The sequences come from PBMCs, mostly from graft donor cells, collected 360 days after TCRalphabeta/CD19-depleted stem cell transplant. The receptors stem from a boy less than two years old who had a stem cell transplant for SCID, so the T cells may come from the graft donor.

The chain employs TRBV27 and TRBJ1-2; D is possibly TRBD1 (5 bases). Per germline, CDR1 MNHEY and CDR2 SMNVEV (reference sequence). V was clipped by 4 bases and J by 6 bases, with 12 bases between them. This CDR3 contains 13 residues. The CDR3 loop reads CASSSRVRDGYTF. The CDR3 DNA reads TGTGCCAGCAGTTCCAGGGTTAGGGATGGCTACACCTTC.

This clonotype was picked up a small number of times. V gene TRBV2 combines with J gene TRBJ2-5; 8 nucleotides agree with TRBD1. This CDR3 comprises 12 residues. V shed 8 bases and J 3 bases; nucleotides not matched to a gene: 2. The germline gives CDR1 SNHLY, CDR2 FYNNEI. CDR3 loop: CASATGEETQYF. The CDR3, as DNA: TGTGCCAGCGCGACAGGGGAAGAGACCCAGTACTTC.

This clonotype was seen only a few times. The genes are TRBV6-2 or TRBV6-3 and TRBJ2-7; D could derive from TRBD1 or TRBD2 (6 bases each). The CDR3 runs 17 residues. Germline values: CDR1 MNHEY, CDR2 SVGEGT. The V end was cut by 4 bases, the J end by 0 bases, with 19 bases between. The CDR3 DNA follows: TGTGCCAGCAGTTCTACCCCAACGGGGGCTGGCTCCTACGAGCAGTACTTC. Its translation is CASSSTPTGAGSYEQYF.

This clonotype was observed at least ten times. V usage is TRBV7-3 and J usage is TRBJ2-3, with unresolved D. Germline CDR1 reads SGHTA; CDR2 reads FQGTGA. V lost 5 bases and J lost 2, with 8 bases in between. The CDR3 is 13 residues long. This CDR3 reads CASSPTYTDTQYF. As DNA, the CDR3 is TGTGCCAGCAGCCCGACCTACACAGATACGCAGTATTTT.

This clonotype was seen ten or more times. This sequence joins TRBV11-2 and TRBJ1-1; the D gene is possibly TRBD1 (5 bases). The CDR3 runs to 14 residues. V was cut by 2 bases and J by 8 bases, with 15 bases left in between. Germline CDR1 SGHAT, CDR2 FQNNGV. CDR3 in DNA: TGTGCCAGCAGCTTAATTCCGCCAGGGACCGAAGCTTTCTTT. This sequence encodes CASSLIPPGTEAFF.

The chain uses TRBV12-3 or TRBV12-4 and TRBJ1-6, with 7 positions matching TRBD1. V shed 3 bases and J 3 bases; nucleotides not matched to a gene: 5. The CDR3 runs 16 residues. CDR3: CASSLGRDSYNSPLHF. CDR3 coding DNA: TGTGCCAGCAGTTTGGGGAGGGACAGCTATAATTCACCCCTCCACTTT.

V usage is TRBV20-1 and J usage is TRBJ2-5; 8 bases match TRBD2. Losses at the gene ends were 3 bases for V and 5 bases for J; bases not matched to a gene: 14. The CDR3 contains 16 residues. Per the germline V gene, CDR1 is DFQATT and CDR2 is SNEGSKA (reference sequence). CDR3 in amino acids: CSASGGAMLDQETQYF. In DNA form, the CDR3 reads TGCAGTGCTAGCGGGGGGGCGATGTTGGATCAGGAGACCCAGTACTTC.

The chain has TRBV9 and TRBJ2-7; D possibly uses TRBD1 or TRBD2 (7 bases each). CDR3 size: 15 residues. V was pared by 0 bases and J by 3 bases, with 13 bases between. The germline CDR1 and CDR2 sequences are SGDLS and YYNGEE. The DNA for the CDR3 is TGTGCCAGCAGCGTAGACGGGGGGACAGACTACGAGCAGTACTTC. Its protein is CASSVDGGTDYEQYF.

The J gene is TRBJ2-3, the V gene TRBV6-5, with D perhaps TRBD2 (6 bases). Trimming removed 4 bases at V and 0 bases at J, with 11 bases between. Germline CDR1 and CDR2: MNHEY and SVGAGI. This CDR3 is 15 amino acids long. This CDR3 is CASSSRGISTDTQYF. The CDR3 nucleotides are TGTGCCAGCAGTTCGCGGGGTATTAGCACAGATACGCAGTATTTT.

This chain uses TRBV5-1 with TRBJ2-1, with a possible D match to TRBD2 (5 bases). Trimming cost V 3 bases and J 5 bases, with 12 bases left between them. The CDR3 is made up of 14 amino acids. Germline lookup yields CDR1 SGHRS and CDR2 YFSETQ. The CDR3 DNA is TGCGCCAGCAGCTCGGGGAACCATCACAATGAGCAGTTCTTC. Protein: CASSSGNHHNEQFF.

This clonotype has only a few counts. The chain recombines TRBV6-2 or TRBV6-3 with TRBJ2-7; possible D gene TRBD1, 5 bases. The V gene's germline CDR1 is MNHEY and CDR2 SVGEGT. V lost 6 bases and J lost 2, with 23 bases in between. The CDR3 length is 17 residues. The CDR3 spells CASSHQDSRLLPYEQYF. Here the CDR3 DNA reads TGTGCCAGCAGCCACCAAGACAGTCGCCTACTCCCCTACGAGCAGTACTTC.

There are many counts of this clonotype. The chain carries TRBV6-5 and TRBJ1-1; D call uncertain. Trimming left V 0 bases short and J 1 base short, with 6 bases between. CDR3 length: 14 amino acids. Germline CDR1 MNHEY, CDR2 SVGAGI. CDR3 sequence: CASSYSRGNTEAFF. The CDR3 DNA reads TGTGCCAGCAGTTACTCGCGAGGGAACACTGAAGCTTTCTTT.

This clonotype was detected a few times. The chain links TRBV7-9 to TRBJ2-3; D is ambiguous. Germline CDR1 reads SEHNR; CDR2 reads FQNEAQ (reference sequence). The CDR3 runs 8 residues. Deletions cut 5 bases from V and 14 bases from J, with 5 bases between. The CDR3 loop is CASSPRYF. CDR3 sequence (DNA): TGTGCCAGCAGCCCCCGGTATTTT.

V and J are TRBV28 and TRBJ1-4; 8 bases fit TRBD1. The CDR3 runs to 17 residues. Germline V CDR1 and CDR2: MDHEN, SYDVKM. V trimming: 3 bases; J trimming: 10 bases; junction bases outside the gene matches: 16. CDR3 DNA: TGTGCCAGCAGTTTGACCCCGCGGACAGGGTGGTTTGGAAAACTGTTTTTT. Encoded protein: CASSLTPRTGWFGKLFF.

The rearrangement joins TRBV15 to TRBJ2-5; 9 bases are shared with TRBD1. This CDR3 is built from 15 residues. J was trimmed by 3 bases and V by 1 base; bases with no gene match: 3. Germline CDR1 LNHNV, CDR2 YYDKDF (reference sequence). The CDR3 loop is CATSRARDREETQYF. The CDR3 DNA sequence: TGTGCCACCAGCAGAGCCCGGGACAGGGAAGAGACCCAGTACTTC.

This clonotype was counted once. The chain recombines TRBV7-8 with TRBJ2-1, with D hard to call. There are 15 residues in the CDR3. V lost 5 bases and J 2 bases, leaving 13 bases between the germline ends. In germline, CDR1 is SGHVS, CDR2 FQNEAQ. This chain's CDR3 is CASSDTARTYNEQFF. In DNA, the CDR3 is TGTGCCAGCAGCGACACAGCGCGAACCTACAATGAGCAGTTCTTC.